Included here is one TCR beta chain sequence, with context. No antigen is known for it. These data belong to a study of T cell responses to AZD1222 COVID-19 vaccine. Findings and limits, study-wide: The study found Spike-specific TCR breadth and depth rose after two AZD1222 doses.

Sequencing was performed with immunoSEQ multiplex PCR; in TCRdb, only in-frame clones are kept and a portion is missing. The table lists about 150,000 clones, roughly 90% of them singletons. The source material was peripheral blood, sampled 28 days after the second AZD1222 dose. This TCR was sampled from an adult who received the AZD1222 COVID-19 vaccine.

CDR3 DNA: TGCAGCGTTGGGCTGGGATCCCAGAGAGAGACCCAGTACTTC. As protein: CSVGLGSQRETQYF. The V and J genes are TRBV29-1 and TRBJ2-5; D gene unclear. There are 14 residues in the CDR3. Trimming stripped 4 bases from V and 4 bases from J, with 16 bases between. CDR1 and CDR2 (germline): SQVTM, ANQGSEA. Combining the CDR3 with reference TRBV29-1 and TRBJ2-5 gives the whole variable domain SAVISQKPSRDICQRGTSLTIQCQVDSQVTMMFWYRQQPGQSLTLIATANQGSEATYESGFVIDKFPISRPNLTFSTLTVSNMSPEDSSIYLCSVGLGSQRETQYFGPGTRLLVL.